This entry concerns a single T cell receptor beta chain. No antigen is known for it. Per-nucleotide qualities are absent, and no much larger clonotype sits a single base away. This sample stems from a study of OX40 agonist ivuxolimab in advanced cancers. General notes on the study: The costimulatory receptor OX40 (CD134) was targeted by ivuxolimab, a fully human IgG2 agonistic monoclonal antibody. Intravenous ivuxolimab was administered to patients every 2 weeks at six dose levels: 0.01, 0.1, 0.3, 1.5, 3 and 10 mg/kg. Of the 50 to 55 dose-escalation patients, hepatocellular carcinoma was present in roughly 19, melanoma in approximately 15, renal cell carcinoma in 9 and head and neck cancer in 9. A male proportion of roughly 85% and a mean age of about 60 years, ranging from about 23 to 79, were recorded for the dose-escalation cohort. Patients were allowed to have had prior anti-PD-1, anti-PD-L1 or anti-CTLA-4 therapy, and roughly two fifths of the dose-escalation patients had been treated with checkpoint inhibitors. Partial responses were achieved by three dose-escalation patients, of whom one had hepatocellular carcinoma and two had cutaneous melanoma. Peripheral TCRbeta sequencing was intended to test whether TCR sequence diversity was altered and clonal T-cell expansion was caused by ivuxolimab. The paper describes the monotherapy dose-escalation part (N ≈ 50 patients) of the phase I trial of ivuxolimab. The full study reports these points: At doses of 0.1 to 3.0 mg/kg, clonal expansion of both CD4+ and CD8+ blood T cells was observed from baseline to week 6. After ivuxolimab, expanded clones were on average more numerous among CD8+ T cells than among CD4+ T cells. Partial responders in the 0.1-3.0 mg/kg groups had among the lowest normalized peripheral clonal expansion, especially among CD8+ T cells. Low levels of normalized T-cell clonal expansion were also seen in some patients who did not respond. The antigen specificity of the peripheral T cells that underwent clonal expansion was not determined.

CDR1 and CDR2 (SGHTA, FQGTGA) derive from the germline V gene. V was cut back by 5 bases and J by 5 bases, leaving a gap of 12 bases between them. From its cysteine to its phenylalanine, the CDR3 spans 13 amino acids. The kept DNA is CDR3 alone, 39 bases in frame from the first base. Genomic DNA was isolated from the sorted cells so that the TCRbeta CDR3 region could be sequenced. TCRbeta CDR3 regions were sequenced using the immunoSEQ Assay. As stored in TCRdb, this immuneACCESS dataset retains in-frame rearrangements with V and J assigned. A fraction of the clones does not appear; measured against another copy, unresolved V genes explain less than half of the discrepancy, and the remainder lacks a known reason. This sample gives 49,000 or so clones in total; more than 85% of them show up just once. The leading ten clones occupy approximately 52% of the sample. The trial excluded patients who had a history of autoimmune disease or who were on systemic immunosuppression. Peripheral blood for TCR sequencing was drawn from every dose cohort at baseline, at cycle 4 day 1 and at cycle 7 day 1. Samples came from an open-label, multicenter, first-in-human phase I dose-escalation trial of ivuxolimab. Adults with locally advanced or metastatic melanoma, renal cell carcinoma, hepatocellular carcinoma or head and neck squamous cell carcinoma were enrolled in the trial. Before TCR sequencing, CD4+ and CD8+ T cells were separately sorted from peripheral blood.

This clonotype originated in an adult with an advanced solid tumor such as melanoma, head and neck, liver or kidney cancer. The sequenced sample was CD4+ or CD8+ T cells sorted from blood, obtained in a trial of the OX40 agonist ivuxolimab. In this chain, TRBV7-3 is recombined with TRBJ2-5, with the D gene too uncertain to name. The CDR3 is CASSASTAETQYF. The base sequence is TGTGCCAGCAGCGCCTCTACTGCGGAGACCCAGTACTTC.